The 7 T cell receptor beta chains in this list originate from one sample, sequenced in a study of Tregs in tolerant kidney transplant recipients. TCRdb's table, derived via immunoSEQ multiplex PCR, lists solely in-frame clones and lacks some. The table records 240,000 or so clones, approximately 83% of them present only once. Sequenced: CD4+ T cells from blood. These receptors were obtained from a human donor in good health.

This rearrangement joins TRBV7-2 to TRBJ2-7, with unresolved D. The CDR3 sequence is 14 residues long. Trimming took 9 bases from V and 3 from J, leaving 18 bases between them. In germline, CDR1 is SGHTA, CDR2 FQGNSA. CDR3 DNA: TGTGCCAGTGGAACGTCAACCTCAAGCTACGAGCAGTACTTC. Amino acids: CASGTSTSSYEQYF.

This rearrangement joins TRBV5-4 to TRBJ1-1; TRBD1 might be the D (5 bases). CDR1 is SGHNT and CDR2 is YYREEE in the germline V gene (reference sequence). CDR3 length: 15 amino acids. With 6 bases removed from V and 3 bases from J, the gap between germline ends came to 18 bases. CDR3 nucleotide sequence: TGTGCCAGCAAGTCCGCCGGGGGAGGGGACACTGAAGCTTTCTTT. As protein: CASKSAGGGDTEAFF. The full variable domain, rest sourced from reference TRBV5-4 and TRBJ1-1, is ETGVTQSPTHLIKTRGQQVTLRCSSQSGHNTVSWYQQALGQGPQFIFQYYREEENGRGNFPPRFSGLQFPNYSSELNVNALELDDSALYLCASKSAGGGDTEAFFGQGTRLTVV.

This chain uses TRBV19 with TRBJ2-3; 7 nucleotides align to TRBD2. The CDR3 covers 14 residues. V lost 9 bases and J lost 5; bases outside the gene matches: 11. Germline CDR1 and CDR2: LNHDA and SQIVND (reference sequence). The CDR3 DNA reads as TGTGCCAGCAACTCCGGGACTACCCAAGATACGCAGTATTTT. As protein: CASNSGTTQDTQYF.

The chain combines TRBV18 with TRBJ2-3, with a possible D match to TRBD2 (6 bases). Germline loops: CDR1 KGHSH, CDR2 LQKENI. The CDR3 loop spans 16 amino acids. Trimming pared 0 bases from V and 5 bases from J, leaving 15 bases between. CDR3 amino acids: CASSPPAGSRIDTQYF. Here the CDR3 DNA reads TGTGCCAGCTCACCACCGGCGGGGTCGAGGATAGATACGCAGTATTTT.

V and J are TRBV5-1 and TRBJ1-1; 9 nucleotides agree with TRBD1. The junction had 1 base not matched to a gene; V was cut back by 6 bases and J by 10 bases. The CDR3 runs 10 residues. The germline CDR1 and CDR2 sequences are SGHRS and YFSETQ. The CDR3 sequence is CASKDRGAFF. DNA of the CDR3: TGCGCCAGCAAGGACAGGGGAGCTTTCTTT.

This clone was recorded a few times. The V call is TRBV4-2, the J call TRBJ2-7; perhaps TRBD2 as D (6 bases). V lost 2 bases to trimming and J lost 3 bases, with 20 bases between them. The CDR3 loop spans 17 amino acids. Germline V gene data show CDR1 as LGHNA and CDR2 as YNFKEQ. The DNA for the CDR3 is TGTGCCAGCAGCCAACTAGCAACCGGGACTGCCAGCTACGAGCAGTACTTC. Translating gives CASSQLATGTASYEQYF.

This chain connects TRBV5-1 to TRBJ1-2, with D perhaps TRBD1 (5 bases). The CDR3 consists of 16 residues. CDR1 is SGHRS, CDR2 YFSETQ, per germline. The V and J ends lost 0 bases and 1 base respectively, with 13 bases between them. The DNA for the CDR3 is TGCGCCAGCAGCTTGGCAGGGAGCCCCTTTAACTATGGCTACACCTTC. Its translation: CASSLAGSPFNYGYTF.